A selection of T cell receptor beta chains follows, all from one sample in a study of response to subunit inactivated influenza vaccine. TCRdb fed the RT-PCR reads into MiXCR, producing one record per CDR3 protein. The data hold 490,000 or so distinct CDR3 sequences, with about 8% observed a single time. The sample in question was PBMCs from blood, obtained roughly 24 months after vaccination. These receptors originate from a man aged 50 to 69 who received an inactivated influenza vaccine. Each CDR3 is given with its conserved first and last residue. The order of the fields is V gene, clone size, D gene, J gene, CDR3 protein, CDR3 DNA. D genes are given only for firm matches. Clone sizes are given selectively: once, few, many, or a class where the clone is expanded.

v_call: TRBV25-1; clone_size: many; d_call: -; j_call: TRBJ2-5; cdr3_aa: CASSEPRTVQETQYF; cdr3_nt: TGTGCCAGCAGTGAACCCCGGACAGTACAAGAGACCCAGTACTTC
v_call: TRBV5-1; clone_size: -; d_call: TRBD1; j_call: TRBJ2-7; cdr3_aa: CASSLGTGSTYEQYF; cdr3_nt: TGCGCCAGCAGCTTGGGGACAGGATCCACCTACGAGCAGTACTTC
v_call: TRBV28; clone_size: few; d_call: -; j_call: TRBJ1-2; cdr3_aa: CASSFGTFNYGYTF; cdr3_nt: TGTGCCAGCAGTTTTGGAACCTTTAACTATGGCTACACCTTC
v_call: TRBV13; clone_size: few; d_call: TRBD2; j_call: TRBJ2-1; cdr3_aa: CASSPRTSGIDEQFF; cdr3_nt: TGTGCCAGCAGCCCCAGGACTAGCGGGATCGATGAGCAGTTCTTC
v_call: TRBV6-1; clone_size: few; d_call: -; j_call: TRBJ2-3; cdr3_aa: CASRSKPYSTDTQYF; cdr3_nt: TGTGCCAGCAGATCAAAGCCTTACAGCACAGATACGCAGTATTTT
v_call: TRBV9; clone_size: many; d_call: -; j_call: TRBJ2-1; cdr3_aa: CASSPRLAAYNEQFF; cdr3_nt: TGCGCCAGCAGCCCCCGTCTAGCAGCTTACAATGAGCAGTTCTTC
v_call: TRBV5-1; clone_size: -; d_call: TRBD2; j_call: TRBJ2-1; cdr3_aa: CASSSVPGLAGGREQFF; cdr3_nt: TGCGCCAGCAGCTCCGTCCCGGGACTAGCGGGGGGTCGTGAGCAGTTCTTC
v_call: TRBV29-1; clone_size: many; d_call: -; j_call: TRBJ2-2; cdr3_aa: CSADRGTGELFF; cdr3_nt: TGCAGCGCCGATAGGGGCACCGGGGAGCTGTTTTTT
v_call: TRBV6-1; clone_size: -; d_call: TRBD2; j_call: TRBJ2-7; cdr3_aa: CASSRKAGGQGEQYF; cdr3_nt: TGTGCCAGCAGCAGAAAAGCGGGGGGCCAAGGCGAGCAGTACTTC
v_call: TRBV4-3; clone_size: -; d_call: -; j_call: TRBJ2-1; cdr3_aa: CASSQLENEQFF; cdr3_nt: TGCGCCAGCAGCCAACTTGAAAATGAGCAGTTCTTC
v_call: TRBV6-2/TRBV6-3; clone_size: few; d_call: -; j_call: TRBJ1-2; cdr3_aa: CASSSGVHGYTF; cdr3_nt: TGTGCCAGCAGTTCAGGGGTTCATGGCTACACCTTC
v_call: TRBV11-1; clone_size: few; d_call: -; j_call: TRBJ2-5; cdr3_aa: CASSFLRGETQYF; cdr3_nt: TGTGCCAGCAGCTTTTTACGCGGAGAGACCCAGTACTTC
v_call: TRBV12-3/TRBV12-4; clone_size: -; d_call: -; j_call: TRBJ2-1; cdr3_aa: CASSRRQEQFF; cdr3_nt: TGTGCCAGCAGTCGACGACAGGAGCAGTTCTTC
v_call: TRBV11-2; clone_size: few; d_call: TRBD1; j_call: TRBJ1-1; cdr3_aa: CASSLGQFRFQGAVENTEAFF; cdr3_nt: TGTGCCAGCAGCTTAGGCCAATTTCGGTTCCAGGGGGCGGTTGAAAACACTGAAGCTTTCTTT
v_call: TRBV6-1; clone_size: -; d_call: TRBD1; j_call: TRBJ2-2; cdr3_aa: CASRDRGRRSGELFF; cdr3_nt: TGTGCCAGCAGGGACAGGGGGCGGAGGTCCGGGGAGCTGTTTTTT
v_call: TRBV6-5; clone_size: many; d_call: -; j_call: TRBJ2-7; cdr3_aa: CASSYLRGGGNYEQYF; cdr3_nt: TGTGCCAGCAGTTACCTCAGGGGCGGCGGGAACTACGAGCAGTACTTC
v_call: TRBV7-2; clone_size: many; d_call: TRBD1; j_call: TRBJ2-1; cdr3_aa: CASSLARLNRGRYNEQFF; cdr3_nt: TGTGCCAGCAGCTTAGCACGGCTAAACAGGGGCCGATACAATGAGCAGTTCTTC
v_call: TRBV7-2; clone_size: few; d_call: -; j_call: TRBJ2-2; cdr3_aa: CASSNRASPTGELFF; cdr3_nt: TGTGCCAGCAGCAACCGGGCTAGCCCCACCGGGGAGCTGTTTTTT
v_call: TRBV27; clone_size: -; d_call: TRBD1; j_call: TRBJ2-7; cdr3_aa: CASRLGTGGGEQYF; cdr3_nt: TGTGCCAGCAGGTTAGGGACAGGGGGCGGCGAGCAGTACTTC
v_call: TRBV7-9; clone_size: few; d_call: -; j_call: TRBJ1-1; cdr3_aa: CASSFQTGNTEAFF; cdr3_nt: TGTGCCAGCAGCTTCCAGACAGGGAACACTGAAGCTTTCTTT
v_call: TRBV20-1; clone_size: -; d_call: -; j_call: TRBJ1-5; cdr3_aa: CSAPVGNGQPQHF; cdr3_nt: TGCAGTGCTCCGGTTGGAAACGGTCAGCCCCAGCATTTT
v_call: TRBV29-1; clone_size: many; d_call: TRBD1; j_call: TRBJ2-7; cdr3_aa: CSVSQGNYEQYF; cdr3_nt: TGCAGCGTTTCACAGGGGAACTACGAGCAGTACTTC
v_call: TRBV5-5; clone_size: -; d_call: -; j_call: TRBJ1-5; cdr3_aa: CASTPGPYSNQPQDF; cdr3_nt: TGTGCCAGCACCCCGGGACCTTATAGCAATCAGCCCCAGGATTTT
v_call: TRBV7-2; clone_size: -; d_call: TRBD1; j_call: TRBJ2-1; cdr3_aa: CASSGRTGRNYNEQFF; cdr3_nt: TGTGCCAGCAGCGGGCGGACAGGACGGAATTACAATGAGCAGTTCTTC
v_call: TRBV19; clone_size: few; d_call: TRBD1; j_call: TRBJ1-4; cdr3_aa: CASSIRGQEKLFF; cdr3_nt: TGTGCCAGTAGTATCAGGGGGCAGGAAAAACTGTTTTTT
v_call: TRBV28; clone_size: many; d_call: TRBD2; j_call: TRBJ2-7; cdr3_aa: CASRKSGVSYEQYF; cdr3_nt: TGTGCCAGCAGAAAAAGCGGGGTGTCCTACGAGCAGTACTTC
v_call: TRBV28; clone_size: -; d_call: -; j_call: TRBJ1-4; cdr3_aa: CASLGGLHEKLFF; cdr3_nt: TGTGCCTCCCTGGGGGGGTTGCATGAAAAACTGTTTTTT